Listed here are 11 T cell receptor beta chains from one sample, sequenced in a study of blood T cells in healthy people across ages. PCR was performed a second time for about 7 to 11 cycles using a sample-barcoded 5' primer and a J-beta primer mix. One entry per CDR3 protein results from TCRdb running MiXCR on the 5' RACE reads. The sample carries 650,000 to 950,000 distinct CDR3 sequences, approximately 48% recorded once. The specimen sequenced was blood. These receptors were obtained from a man aged 60-69 years in good health.

This clonotype has more than one count but fewer than ten. J is TRBJ2-3 and V is TRBV27, with TRBD2 identical over 7 bases. V lost 8 bases and J lost 2; bases outside the gene matches: 4. CDR1 is MNHEY, CDR2 SMNVEV, per germline (reference sequence). This CDR3 comprises 13 residues. Here the CDR3 DNA reads TGTGCCAGCCCCGGGACTAACACAGATACGCAGTATTTT. Translated: CASPGTNTDTQYF.

V is TRBV10-3 and J is TRBJ2-5; D possibly matches TRBD1 or TRBD2 (5 bases each). Germline V lookup: CDR1 ENHRY, CDR2 SYGVKD. With 3 bases removed from V and 1 base from J, the gap between germline ends came to 12 bases. The CDR3 is 15 amino acids. The CDR3 bases are TGTGCCATCAGTGACGGGACCCCGGCCCAAGAGACCCAGTACTTC. This sequence encodes CAISDGTPAQETQYF.

The V gene is TRBV6-5, the J gene TRBJ1-1; 7 bases map to TRBD1. Germline assignment: CDR1 MNHEY and CDR2 SVGAGI. The CDR3 sequence is 15 residues long. The J segment lost 0 bases and the V segment lost 5 bases, leaving 6 bases of the junction unmatched. In DNA form, the CDR3 reads TGTGCCAGCAGTGGCAAGGGGGCCTTGAACACTGAAGCTTTCTTT. Translation: CASSGKGALNTEAFF.

This clonotype was seen a handful of times. The chain has TRBV12-3 or TRBV12-4 and TRBJ1-5; perhaps TRBD1 as D (5 bases). This CDR3 has 15 amino acids. Trimming took 2 bases from V and 1 from J, leaving 9 bases between them. The CDR3 region is CASSLRGRSNQPQHF. The DNA for the CDR3 is TGTGCCAGCAGTTTAAGGGGAAGGAGCAATCAGCCCCAGCATTTT.

CDR3 nucleotides: TGCAGCGCCAATTCGACGGGAGGCCCGGGAAAACTGTTTTTT. This codes for CSANSTGGPGKLFF. The chain recombines TRBV29-1 with TRBJ1-4; D gene ambiguous. Germline V gives CDR1 SQVTM, CDR2 ANQGSEA. V lost 7 bases and J lost 10, with 22 bases in between. The CDR3 contains 14 residues.

The chain joins TRBV20-1 to TRBJ2-3; 8 bases match TRBD2. The V gene's germline CDR1 is DFQATT and CDR2 SNEGSKA (reference sequence). The CDR3 has 17 amino acids. V lost 5 bases, J lost 0 bases, and 13 bases stayed unmatched. CDR3 DNA sequence: TGCAGTGCTTGGATCGGACTAGCCGTCGTTAGCACAGATACGCAGTATTTT. As protein: CSAWIGLAVVSTDTQYF.

The CDR3 region is CSSFSGDTQYF. The CDR3 DNA reads TGCAGCTCCTTTTCGGGTGACACGCAGTATTTT. The chain is built from TRBV29-1 and TRBJ2-3; no reliable D call. From germline, CDR1 is SQVTM and CDR2 ANQGSEA. The CDR3 runs 11 residues. Trimming stripped 8 bases from V and 9 bases from J, with 15 bases between.

This clonotype was counted a few times. The V call is TRBV7-2, the J call TRBJ1-5; D unclear. V was cut by 5 bases and J by 4 bases, with 9 bases left in between. Germline assignment: CDR1 SGHTA and CDR2 FQGNSA. The CDR3 extends over 13 amino acids. DNA for the CDR3: TGTGCCAGCAGCACCGGGAGGAATCAGCCCCAGCATTTT. Its translation is CASSTGRNQPQHF.

The chain recombines TRBV7-2 with TRBJ2-1; D gene unclear. Trimming left V 0 bases short and J 2 bases short, with 5 bases between. The length of the CDR3 is 14 residues. The germline V gene encodes CDR1 SGHTA and CDR2 FQGNSA. CDR3 nucleotides: TGTGCCAGCAGCTTAGCGCTCACCTACAATGAGCAGTTCTTC. It translates to CASSLALTYNEQFF.

The CDR3 DNA sequence: TGTGCCAGCTCACCGGGGCCCCGATACGAGCAGTACTTC. This gives the protein CASSPGPRYEQYF. The rearrangement uses TRBV18 and TRBJ2-7; a weak D match, TRBD1 (5 bases). CDR3 length equals 13 residues. Looked up from germline, CDR1 is KGHSH and CDR2 is LQKENI. V lost 3 bases, J lost 4 bases, and 10 bases lay in between.

This chain links TRBV4-1 with TRBJ2-1; no firm D call. The germline CDR1 and CDR2 sequences are MGHRA and YSYEKL. This CDR3 comprises 13 residues. V was trimmed by 0 bases and J by 15 bases, leaving 15 bases between them. CDR3 loop: CASSQDFGLVGFF. CDR3 nucleotides: TGCGCCAGCAGCCAAGATTTTGGGTTGGTAGGGTTCTTC.